What follows describes a single T cell receptor beta chain. Its antigen is undetermined. This sample was taken from a study of PD-1 blockade in classical Hodgkin lymphoma. As for time point: newly diagnosed, previously untreated cHL patient sample. Investigators turned to newly diagnosed, untreated classical Hodgkin lymphoma PBMCs for comparison. Looked up from germline, CDR1 is MGHDK and CDR2 is SYGVNS. The CDR3 is 13 amino acids. V was trimmed by 8 bases and J by 5 bases, leaving 15 bases between them. The study, taken as a whole, reports: Reports described newly diagnosed patients as having lower baseline TCR diversity than healthy donors. Factors driving the repertoire differences, possibly disease activity or prior therapy, remain undefined.

The data were produced by immunoSEQ multiplex PCR, yet TCRdb's version contains in-frame clones alone and is incomplete. Found here are approximately 45,000 clones, roughly 91% of them singletons; the top ten hold nearly 5%. Material: peripheral blood mononuclear cells (PBMCs). The chain recombines TRBV25-1 with TRBJ1-2; the D gene is possibly TRBD1 (5 bases). This sequence was found in a human donor with classical Hodgkin lymphoma. The CDR3 here is CASGTGEYYGYTF. The CDR3, as DNA: TGTGCCAGCGGGACTGGAGAATATTATGGCTACACCTTC.